The rows below give T cell receptor beta chains drawn from one sample of a study of response to subunit inactivated influenza vaccine. One entry per CDR3 protein results from TCRdb running MiXCR on the RT-PCR reads. The sample lists hundreds of thousands of distinct CDR3 sequences, about a fifth occurring once. The source was PBMCs from blood, collected around 5 days after vaccination. The receptors shown here come from a man between 50 and 59 years old who received an inactivated influenza vaccine. Each CDR3 is given with its conserved first and last residue. The D gene is left open where the match is weak. Rows may omit the clone size; those that give it use once, few, many or a size class.

d_gene: TRBD2
j_gene: TRBJ2-2
len: 18
abundance: NA
v_gene: TRBV4-2
CDR3nt: TGTGCCAGCAGCCAGGACTCAACTAGCGGGGGGGTAACCGGGGAGCTGTTTTTT
CDR3aa: CASSQDSTSGGVTGELFF

d_gene: NA
j_gene: TRBJ2-3
len: 13
abundance: NA
v_gene: TRBV24-1
CDR3nt: TGTGCCACCTCGCTGGCTAGCCCAGATACGCAGTATTTT
CDR3aa: CATSLASPDTQYF

d_gene: NA
j_gene: TRBJ2-2
len: 15
abundance: few
v_gene: TRBV5-1
CDR3nt: TGCGCCAGCAGCTTGTCAGCAGGTCGTCCCGGGGAGCTGTTTTTT
CDR3aa: CASSLSAGRPGELFF

d_gene: NA
j_gene: TRBJ2-3
len: 15
abundance: NA
v_gene: TRBV12-3/TRBV12-4
CDR3nt: TGTGCCAGCAGTTTGCAAACGGGGGCCACAGATACGCAGTATTTT
CDR3aa: CASSLQTGATDTQYF

d_gene: NA
j_gene: TRBJ1-1
len: 15
abundance: NA
v_gene: TRBV12-3/TRBV12-4
CDR3nt: TGTGCCAGCAGTTTACGGACTGGAATTGGCACTGAAGCTTTCTTT
CDR3aa: CASSLRTGIGTEAFF

d_gene: NA
j_gene: TRBJ2-5
len: 14
abundance: few
v_gene: TRBV7-2
CDR3nt: TGTGCCAGCAGCTTAGGGTTCAGGTCAGAGACCCAGTACTTC
CDR3aa: CASSLGFRSETQYF

d_gene: TRBD1
j_gene: TRBJ2-1
len: 15
abundance: NA
v_gene: TRBV7-6
CDR3nt: TGTGCCAGCAGCAGGACAGGGGGCGCGACCAATGAGCAGTTCTTC
CDR3aa: CASSRTGGATNEQFF

d_gene: TRBD1
j_gene: TRBJ2-5
len: 13
abundance: few
v_gene: TRBV29-1
CDR3nt: TGCAGCGTTAGGGACAGGGGTTTAGAGACCCAGTACTTC
CDR3aa: CSVRDRGLETQYF

d_gene: TRBD2
j_gene: TRBJ2-5
len: 14
abundance: NA
v_gene: TRBV2
CDR3nt: TGTGCCAGCTTGAGGAGGGAGGGCGGTGAGACCCAGTACTTC
CDR3aa: CASLRREGGETQYF

d_gene: NA
j_gene: TRBJ2-1
len: 13
abundance: few
v_gene: TRBV5-1
CDR3nt: TGCGCCAGCAGCTTCGTCCAATACAATGAGCAGTTCTTC
CDR3aa: CASSFVQYNEQFF

d_gene: TRBD1
j_gene: TRBJ1-2
len: 19
abundance: NA
v_gene: TRBV19
CDR3nt: TGTGCCAGTAGTATGTGGGTCCCGGGACAGGGGCGGCGATTCTATGGCTACACCTTC
CDR3aa: CASSMWVPGQGRRFYGYTF

d_gene: TRBD1
j_gene: TRBJ2-7
len: 12
abundance: NA
v_gene: TRBV10-3
CDR3nt: TGTGCCATCAGTGAGTCTGACAGGGGGTGGCACTTC
CDR3aa: CAISESDRGWHF

d_gene: TRBD2
j_gene: TRBJ2-1
len: 16
abundance: NA
v_gene: TRBV6-5
CDR3nt: TGTGCCAGCAGTTCCCCCCCCAGCGGGGGGGCGGCGGAGCAGTTCTTC
CDR3aa: CASSSPPSGGAAEQFF